Listed here are 3 T cell receptor beta chains from one sample, sequenced in a study of graft-versus-host responses after intestinal transplantation. The table came from immunoSEQ multiplex PCR; TCRdb's copy has only in-frame clones and leaves some out. The sample gives some 14,000 clones, about 68% of which show up once; 7% to 9% is in the top ten. Researchers processed graft tissue to release intraepithelial and lamina propria lymphocytes. The source material was ileum tissue, sampled 650 to 700 days after intestinal transplantation. The origin of the receptors is a human patient who received an intestinal transplant, so some T cells may come from the graft donor.

This clone was seen once. This sequence joins TRBV19 and TRBJ1-2; 7 positions agree with TRBD1. This CDR3 contains 15 residues. V gave up 6 bases and J gave up 8 bases; unmatched junction bases: 15. Germline V gives CDR1 LNHDA, CDR2 SQIVND (reference sequence). In DNA form, the CDR3 reads TGTGCCAGTAGCCTAACCTTCCGGGACAGAGGGGGCTACACCTTC. Translating it yields CASSLTFRDRGGYTF.

This clone was seen more than once but under ten times. Other DNA sequences within the sample encode an identical CDR3. This chain connects TRBV7-9 to TRBJ1-1, with D tentatively TRBD1 (5 bases). Germline loops: CDR1 SEHNR, CDR2 FQNEAQ (reference sequence). This CDR3 spans 14 amino acids. With 0 bases removed from V and 1 base from J, the gap between germline ends came to 6 bases. CDR3 region: CASSLAGRNTEAFF. In DNA form, the CDR3 reads TGTGCCAGCAGCTTAGCGGGGCGGAACACTGAAGCTTTCTTT.

The chain has TRBV7-2 and TRBJ1-2; D is perhaps TRBD1 (6 bases). With 5 bases removed from V and 6 bases from J, the gap between germline ends came to 28 bases. The CDR3 sequence is 18 residues long. Germline CDR1 is SGHTA and CDR2 is FQGNSA. CDR3 residues: CASSPSQLTGTLLNGYTF. The CDR3 nucleotides are TGTGCCAGCAGCCCCTCTCAATTAACCGGGACACTACTCAATGGCTACACCTTC.